The source of this T cell receptor beta chain is a study of patients and donors after allogeneic stem cell transplantation. The V end lost 4 bases, the J end lost 3 bases, and 10 bases lay between the germline ends. The germline V gene has CDR1 SQVTM and CDR2 ANQGSEA. CDR3 length: 12 residues. TCRdb analysed the RT-PCR reads with MiXCR anew, one entry per CDR3 protein. The data hold 150,000 to 200,000 distinct CDR3 sequences, with about 32% observed a single time. This clonotype appeared a few times. The sequenced material came from blood, either unsorted or a sorted T cell fraction (not recorded which). This chain uses TRBV29-1 with TRBJ2-7; D is undetermined. This receptor was identified in a human donor who was either an allogeneic HSCT recipient or a stem cell or donor lymphocyte infusion donor (not recorded which). It is not recorded whose cells these are; they may come from a transplant donor. CDR3 in amino acids: CSVVGFDYEQYF. In DNA, the CDR3 is TGCAGCGTTGTAGGGTTCGACTACGAGCAGTACTTC.